The 9 T cell receptor beta chains below come from one sample, sequenced in a study of T-cell reconstitution after alpha-beta-depleted transplantation in children. During its preparation, the TCRbeta library received unique molecular identifiers. TCRdb itself ran the PCR reads through MiXCR, one entry per CDR3 protein. Of some 400,000 distinct CDR3 sequences in the sample, around 21% were seen once. This specimen was PBMCs from the stem cell graft donor, taken from the stem cell graft. The receptors originated from a human donor who donated a stem cell graft to a child with acute myeloid leukemia.

The rearrangement links TRBV18 to TRBJ2-7, with D possibly TRBD2 on 6 matching bases. V lost 1 base and J 1 base, leaving 8 bases between the germline ends. This CDR3 is built from 14 residues. Germline lookup yields CDR1 KGHSH and CDR2 LQKENI. CDR3 DNA sequence: TGTGCCAGCTCACCACGAGGACTATCCTACGAGCAGTACTTC. Residues: CASSPRGLSYEQYF. Full variable domain (remainder filled in from reference TRBV18 and TRBJ2-7): NAGVMQNPRHLVRRRGQEARLRCSPMKGHSHVYWYRQLPEEGLKFMVYLQKENIIDESGMPKERFSAEFPKEGPSILRIQQVVRGDSAAYFCASSPRGLSYEQYFGPGTRLTVT.

The CDR3 DNA reads as TGTGCCAGCAGCTCGGACGACCGCACAGATACGCAGTATTTT. This encodes CASSSDDRTDTQYF. The chain is built from TRBV7-2 and TRBJ2-3; D is uncertain. CDR1 and CDR2 (germline): SGHTA, FQGNSA. The CDR3 runs to 14 residues. V dropped 4 bases and J dropped 1 base, with 9 bases sitting between them. Supplemented by reference TRBV7-2 and TRBJ2-3, the full variable domain reads GAGVSQSPSNKVTEKGKDVELRCDPISGHTALYWYRQSLGQGLEFLIYFQGNSAPDKSGLPSDRFSAERTGGSVSTLTIQRTQQEDSAVYLCASSSDDRTDTQYFGPGTRLTVL.

This clonotype was observed many times. This chain joins TRBV12-3 or TRBV12-4 and TRBJ2-7; D may be TRBD1 (6 bases). Trimming took 6 bases from V and 5 from J, leaving 20 bases between them. The CDR3 spans 15 residues. The CDR3 nucleotides are TGTGCCAGCAGGCCCTCACAGGGTTCCCTCCACGAGCAGTACTTC. It specifies CASRPSQGSLHEQYF.

The CDR3, as DNA: TGCGCCAGCAGCTCCCGACTAGCGAGCTCCTACAATGAGCAGTTCTTC. Its protein product is CASSSRLASSYNEQFF. The chain joins TRBV5-1 to TRBJ2-1; 8 bases agree with TRBD2. Losses at the gene ends were 3 bases for V and 0 bases for J; bases not matched to a gene: 5. The CDR3 runs 16 residues. The V gene's germline CDR1 is SGHRS and CDR2 YFSETQ.

The table lists this clonotype with many counts. V is TRBV12-3 or TRBV12-4 and J is TRBJ2-7; TRBD2 matches 8 bases. Trimming took 5 bases from V and 3 from J; bases not matched to a gene: 9. The CDR3 covers 15 residues. CDR3 nucleotides: TGTGCCAGCAGTCCCTGGTTTAGCGGGGACTACGAGCAGTACTTC. Amino acids: CASSPWFSGDYEQYF.

This clonotype was counted at least ten times. CDR3 in amino acids: CASGGQETQYF. CDR3 DNA sequence: TGTGCCAGCGGTGGCCAAGAGACCCAGTACTTC. The gene calls are TRBV12-3 or TRBV12-4 and TRBJ2-5; D remains ambiguous. The CDR3 has 11 amino acids. V dropped 8 bases and J dropped 1 base, with 5 bases sitting between them.

CDR3 sequence: CASRDTSSTDTQYF. DNA for the CDR3: TGTGCCAGCCGGGACACCTCTAGCACAGATACGCAGTATTTT. The V call is TRBV7-8, the J call TRBJ2-3, with D possibly TRBD1 on 6 matching bases. The CDR3 is 14 amino acids. The germline V and J ends were trimmed by 8 bases and 0 bases, with 12 bases remaining between them. CDR1 is SGHVS and CDR2 is FQNEAQ in the germline V gene. The full variable domain, with the rest looked up from reference TRBV7-8 and TRBJ2-3, is GAGVSQSPRYKVAKRGQDVALRCDPISGHVSLFWYQQALGQGPEFLTYFQNEAQLDKSGLPSDRFFAERPEGSVSTLKIQRTQQEDSAVYLCASRDTSSTDTQYFGPGTRLTVL.

A few counts support this clonotype. The V and J genes are TRBV5-4 and TRBJ2-7; 8 bases fit TRBD1. The germline V gene encodes CDR1 SGHNT and CDR2 YYREEE (reference sequence). This CDR3 comprises 14 residues. The ends lost 5 bases at V and 3 bases at J; junction bases unmatched: 7. The CDR3 DNA sequence: TGTGCCAGCAGGAGACAGGGGATAAACTACGAGCAGTACTTC. This gives the protein CASRRQGINYEQYF.

This clonotype was found a few times. V is TRBV7-8 and J is TRBJ2-1; 7 nucleotides agree with TRBD2. Germline V gene lookup returns CDR1 SGHVS and CDR2 FQNEAQ. The CDR3 length is 16 residues. With 2 bases clipped from V and 4 bases from J, the junction kept 8 bases outside the gene matches. CDR3 DNA sequence: TGTGCCAGCAGCTTAAACGGAGAAGCGGGATACAATGAGCAGTTCTTC. Translation: CASSLNGEAGYNEQFF.